Presented here are 31 T cell receptor beta chains from one specimen sequenced in a study of T cells expressing NK-cell markers (dated by TCRdb to between 2020 and 2021). Library construction relied on 5' RACE. TCRdb names Illumina HiSeq 2000 as the instrument used. TCRdb reprocessed the public reads and reports one entry per CDR3 protein sequence, without DNA. This sample's clone table shows about 150,000 distinct CDR3 sequences. 30% to 45% of the sample belongs to the ten largest clones. The sequencing input was blood T cells: a sorted CD56 or NKG2C T cell subset, CD4+ or CD8+ T cells, or bulk PBMC T cells (not recorded which). The receptors stem from a woman between 50 and 59 years old in good health. Donor details come from another sample of the same person, matched by shared clones.

The chain employs TRBV2 and TRBJ2-1. CDR3 length equals 12 residues. Looked up from germline, CDR1 is SNHLY and CDR2 is FYNNEI. CDR3 sequence: CASSESEWEEFF.

The rearrangement uses TRBV5-1 and TRBJ2-7; TCRdb lists TRBD1, though no DNA is available to test this call. CDR1 SGHRS and CDR2 YFSETQ come from the germline V gene. The CDR3 sequence is 17 residues long. The CDR3 sequence is CASSPEDGAYYSYEQYF.

The chain couples TRBV9 to TRBJ2-1; TCRdb outputs TRBD2, but without DNA this stays unchecked. Germline V gives CDR1 SGDLS, CDR2 YYNGEE. This CDR3 spans 12 amino acids. The CDR3 protein is CASSATLGRVFF.

The rearrangement uses TRBV4-1 and TRBJ2-7; lacking DNA, the TRBD1 call made by TCRdb goes unchecked. Germline V CDR1 and CDR2: MGHRA, YSYEKL. The CDR3 totals 16 residues. CDR3 sequence: CASSQRQGDFSYEQYF.

The chain couples TRBV7-9 to TRBJ2-2; TCRdb's D call, TRBD2, is unchecked because there is no DNA. Per the germline V gene, CDR1 is SEHNR and CDR2 is FQNEAQ (reference sequence). CDR3 length equals 15 residues. The CDR3 spells CASSIRASGTGELFF.

V is TRBV7-3 and J is TRBJ2-1; there is no DNA to check the TCRdb D call of TRBD2. The CDR3 consists of 15 residues. CDR1 and CDR2 (germline): SGHTA, FQGTGA. The CDR3 spells CASSYGLAIDNEQFF.

The chain has TRBV20-1 and TRBJ2-7; TCRdb's D call, TRBD1, is unchecked because there is no DNA. The CDR3 length is 13 residues. CDR1 is DFQATT and CDR2 is SNEGSKA in the germline V gene (reference sequence). The CDR3 sequence: CSARETGFYEQYF.

The chain has TRBV3-1 and TRBJ2-5; the TRBD1 assignment by TCRdb is unverifiable without DNA. Germline-derived CDR1 and CDR2 are LGHDT and YNNKEL (reference sequence). CDR3 length equals 15 residues. The CDR3 reads CASSHATGGQETQYF.

V and J are TRBV28 and TRBJ2-3. The germline V gene encodes CDR1 MDHEN and CDR2 SYDVKM. This CDR3 contains 13 residues. The CDR3 is CASSSPTTDTQYF.

This chain links TRBV27 with TRBJ2-3; TCRdb's D call, TRBD2, is unchecked because there is no DNA. Germline V lookup: CDR1 MNHEY, CDR2 SMNVEV (reference sequence). The CDR3 sequence is 15 residues long. The CDR3 loop reads CASSPQSGSTDTQYF.

The rearrangement links TRBV4-1 to TRBJ1-4. The germline V gene has CDR1 MGHRA and CDR2 YSYEKL. This CDR3 contains 15 residues. CDR3 sequence reads: CASSQAPGVVEKLFF.

The rearrangement uses TRBV12-5 and TRBJ1-2; checking the TCRdb D call of TRBD1 is not possible without DNA. CDR3 size: 14 residues. Germline lookup yields CDR1 LGHNT and CDR2 FRNRAP. The CDR3 is CASGFPSGDYGYTF.

The chain carries TRBV12-3 or TRBV12-4 and TRBJ1-2. There are 15 residues in the CDR3. The CDR3 loop is CASLGVGVHFYGYTF.

The chain is built from TRBV6-5 and TRBJ2-5; TCRdb picks TRBD1, but there is no DNA to check that call. The length of the CDR3 is 16 residues. Germline CDR1 MNHEY, CDR2 SVGAGI. The CDR3 is CASSYSILGRGKTQYF.

The chain uses TRBV28 and TRBJ2-7; the TCRdb call, TRBD1, lacks DNA for checking. The CDR3 has 13 residues. Germline values: CDR1 MDHEN, CDR2 SYDVKM. CDR3: CASKGQGTIEQYF.

V usage is TRBV7-6 and J usage is TRBJ2-4. This CDR3 is built from 15 residues. Germline-derived CDR1 and CDR2 are SGHVS and FNYEAQ. This CDR3 is CASSLRGRTKNIQYF.

This chain uses TRBV6-5 with TRBJ2-1; TCRdb designates TRBD1, a call that cannot be tested without DNA. Germline-derived CDR1 and CDR2 are MNHEY and SVGAGI. The CDR3 loop spans 13 amino acids. The CDR3 protein is CASSLPGSYEQFF.

This sequence joins TRBV11-2 and TRBJ2-2. Germline values: CDR1 SGHAT, CDR2 FQNNGV. This CDR3 is built from 15 residues. CDR3 sequence reads: CASSLFGSLAGELFF.

The gene calls are TRBV3-1 and TRBJ2-5; TCRdb selects TRBD1, and the lack of DNA leaves this call unchecked. Looked up from germline, CDR1 is LGHDT and CDR2 is YNNKEL (reference sequence). There are 16 residues in the CDR3. CDR3 amino acids: CASSPSHSTGDETQYF.

CDR3 sequence: CASTTRWSHRQETQYF. V gene TRBV27 combines with J gene TRBJ2-5; TCRdb reports TRBD1, a call that lacks DNA to check it against. CDR1 and CDR2 from the germline V gene are MNHEY and SMNVEV (reference sequence). The CDR3 runs to 16 residues.

This rearrangement joins TRBV12-3 or TRBV12-4 to TRBJ1-4; TCRdb lists TRBD1, though no DNA is available to test this call. The CDR3 has 14 residues. The CDR3 loop is CASSFDSSSEKLFF.

This chain joins TRBV19 and TRBJ1-5. Germline CDR1 LNHDA, CDR2 SQIVND (reference sequence). This CDR3 is 15 amino acids long. This CDR3 reads CASSIIHGGGQPQHF.

The chain is built from TRBV12-3 or TRBV12-4 and TRBJ1-3. This CDR3 is 13 amino acids long. CDR3 protein: CASSESSGNTIYF.

CDR3 protein: CASSSYSSQETQYF. This chain connects TRBV11-2 to TRBJ2-5. Germline V gives CDR1 SGHAT, CDR2 FQNNGV. This CDR3 contains 14 residues.

V usage is TRBV7-2 and J usage is TRBJ2-1. Looked up from germline, CDR1 is SGHTA and CDR2 is FQGNSA. CDR3 length: 14 amino acids. CDR3: CASSLVGSFDEQFF.

The V and J genes are TRBV12-3 or TRBV12-4 and TRBJ2-1; the D call of TRBD1 rests on TCRdb alone, since no DNA is present to check it. CDR3 size: 15 residues. The CDR3 is CASSSGLQGANEQFF.

The chain is built from TRBV29-1 and TRBJ2-1; there is no DNA to check the TCRdb D call of TRBD1. This CDR3 has 13 residues. Germline CDR1 is SQVTM and CDR2 is ANQGSEA. CDR3 amino acids: CSVGADRDDEQFF.

The V gene is TRBV29-1, the J gene TRBJ1-1; TCRdb gives TRBD1 as the D gene, but with no DNA this cannot be confirmed. Germline V gene lookup returns CDR1 SQVTM and CDR2 ANQGSEA. The CDR3 extends over 12 amino acids. Here the CDR3 reads CSVAGAGGEAFF.

V and J are TRBV2 and TRBJ2-7. CDR3 length: 12 amino acids. Germline V gene sequence: CDR1 SNHLY, CDR2 FYNNEI. The CDR3 sequence is CASGWSEYEQYF.

V and J are TRBV20-1 and TRBJ2-3; there is no DNA to check the TCRdb D call of TRBD1. The V gene's germline CDR1 is DFQATT and CDR2 SNEGSKA (reference sequence). The CDR3 runs to 15 residues. The CDR3 spells CSAATGENPTDTQYF.

The chain is built from TRBV29-1 and TRBJ2-3; lacking DNA, the TRBD2 call made by TCRdb goes unchecked. The CDR3 runs 13 residues. Germline V gene sequence: CDR1 SQVTM, CDR2 ANQGSEA. The CDR3 sequence is CSSTARGTDTQYF.